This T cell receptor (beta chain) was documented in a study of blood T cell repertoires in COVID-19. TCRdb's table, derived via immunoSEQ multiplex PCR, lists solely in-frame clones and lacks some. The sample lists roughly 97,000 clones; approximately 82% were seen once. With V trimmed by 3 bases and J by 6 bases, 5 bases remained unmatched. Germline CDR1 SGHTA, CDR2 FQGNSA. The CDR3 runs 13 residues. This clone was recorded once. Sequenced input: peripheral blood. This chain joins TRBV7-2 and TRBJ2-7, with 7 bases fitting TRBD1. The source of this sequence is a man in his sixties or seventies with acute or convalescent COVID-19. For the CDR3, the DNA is TGTGCCAGCAGCTTGACAGGGTCGTCCGAGCAGTACTTC. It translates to CASSLTGSSEQYF.